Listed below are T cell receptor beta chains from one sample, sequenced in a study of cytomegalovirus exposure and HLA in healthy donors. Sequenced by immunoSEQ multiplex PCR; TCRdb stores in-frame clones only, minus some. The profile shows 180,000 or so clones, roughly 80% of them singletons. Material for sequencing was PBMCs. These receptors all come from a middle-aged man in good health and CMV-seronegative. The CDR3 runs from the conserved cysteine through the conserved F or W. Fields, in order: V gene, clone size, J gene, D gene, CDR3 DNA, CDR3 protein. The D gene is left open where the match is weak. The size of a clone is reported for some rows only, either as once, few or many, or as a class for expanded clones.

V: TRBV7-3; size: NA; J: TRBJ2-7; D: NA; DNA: TGTGCCAGCAGCCCCCTTGGAGGGCACTACGAGCAGTACTTC; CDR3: CASSPLGGHYEQYF
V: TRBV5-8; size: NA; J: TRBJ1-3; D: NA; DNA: TGTGCCAGCAGCTTGGACAGCGGAGGGGGAAACACCATATATTTT; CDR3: CASSLDSGGGNTIYF
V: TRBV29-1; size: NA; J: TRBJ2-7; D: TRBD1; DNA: TGCAGCGCTAGGGACAGCCCCTACGAGCAGTACTTC; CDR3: CSARDSPYEQYF
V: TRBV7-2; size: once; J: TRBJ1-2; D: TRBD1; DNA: TGTGCCAGCAGCTTAGGACAGGGAACATCCACCTTC; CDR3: CASSLGQGTSTF
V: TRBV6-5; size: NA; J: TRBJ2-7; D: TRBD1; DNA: TGTGCCAGCAGTTACACGATCAGGGGGAGCTCCTACGAGCAGTACTTC; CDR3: CASSYTIRGSSYEQYF
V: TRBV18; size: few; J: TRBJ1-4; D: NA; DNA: TGTGCCAGCTCACCAGAACCCAGGGTGTCTAATGAAAAACTGTTTTTT; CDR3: CASSPEPRVSNEKLFF
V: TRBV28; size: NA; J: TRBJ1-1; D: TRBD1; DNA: TGTGCCAGCAGTTCACGGGGGACAGGGGGCCTTGAAGCTTTCTTT; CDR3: CASSSRGTGGLEAFF
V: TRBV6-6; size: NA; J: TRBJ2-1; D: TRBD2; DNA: TGTGCCAGCAGTTCACTAGCGGGGACCTACAATGAGCAGTTCTTC; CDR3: CASSSLAGTYNEQFF
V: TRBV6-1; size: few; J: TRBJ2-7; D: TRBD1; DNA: TGTGCCAGTCACCGGGACAGGGGGCTCTACGAGCAGTACTTC; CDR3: CASHRDRGLYEQYF
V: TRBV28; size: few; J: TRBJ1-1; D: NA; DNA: TGTGCCAGCAGTCCCAGGGATGGACAGCTGAACACTGAAGCTTTCTTT; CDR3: CASSPRDGQLNTEAFF
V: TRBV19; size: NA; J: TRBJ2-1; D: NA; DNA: TGTGCCAGTACGGAGACAGGTTACAATGAGCAGTTCTTC; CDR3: CASTETGYNEQFF
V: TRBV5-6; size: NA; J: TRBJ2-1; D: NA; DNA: TGTGCCAGCAGCCCCTTGGGCCCCTACAATGAGCAGTTCTTC; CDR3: CASSPLGPYNEQFF
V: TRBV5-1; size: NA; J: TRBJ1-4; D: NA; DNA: TGCGCCAGCAGCTTGGAACCAGCTAATGAAAAACTGTTTTTT; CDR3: CASSLEPANEKLFF
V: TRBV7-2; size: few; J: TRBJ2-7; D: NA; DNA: TGTGCCAGCAGCCGTAGCTCCTACGAGCAGTACTTC; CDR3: CASSRSSYEQYF
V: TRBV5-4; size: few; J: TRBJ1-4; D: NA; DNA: TGTGCCAGCAGCCGATCCAGTTCAACTAATGAAAAACTGTTTTTT; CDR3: CASSRSSSTNEKLFF
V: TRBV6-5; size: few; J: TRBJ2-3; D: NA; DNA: TGTGCCAGCAGTTATCGGCTAGAAGCAGATACGCAGTATTTT; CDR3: CASSYRLEADTQYF
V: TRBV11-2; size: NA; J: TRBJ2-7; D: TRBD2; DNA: TGTGCCAGCCGGGGGGGGGCGGCCGAGCAGTACTTC; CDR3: CASRGGAAEQYF
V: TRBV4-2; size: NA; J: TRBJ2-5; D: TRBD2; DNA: TGTGCCAGTAACCATAGCGGGGGGGCCCCCGAGACCCAGTACTTC; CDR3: CASNHSGGAPETQYF
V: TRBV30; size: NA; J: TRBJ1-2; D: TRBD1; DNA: TGTGCCTGGAGTGAGGACAGGGACTATGGCTACACCTTC; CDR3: CAWSEDRDYGYTF
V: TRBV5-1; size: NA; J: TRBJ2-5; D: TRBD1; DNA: TGCGCCAGCAGCTCCGAAGACAGGGTCACCCAGTACTTC; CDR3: CASSSEDRVTQYF
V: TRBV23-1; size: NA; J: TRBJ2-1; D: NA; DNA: TGCGCCAGCAGTCAGTCCGACAGGAGCTCCTACAATGAGCAGTTCTTC; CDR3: CASSQSDRSSYNEQFF
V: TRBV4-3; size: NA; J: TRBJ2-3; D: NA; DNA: TGCGCCAGCAGCCAAGCCTTCTCCGGGTGGACAGATACGCAGTATTTT; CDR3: CASSQAFSGWTDTQYF
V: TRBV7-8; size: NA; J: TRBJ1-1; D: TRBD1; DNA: TGTGCCAGCAGCTTACGGGACAGGGGGCCTGAAGCTTTCTTT; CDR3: CASSLRDRGPEAFF
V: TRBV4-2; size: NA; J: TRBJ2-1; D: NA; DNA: TGTGCCAGCAGCCCCGGACAAGCCCGGGACAATGAGCAGTTCTTC; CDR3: CASSPGQARDNEQFF
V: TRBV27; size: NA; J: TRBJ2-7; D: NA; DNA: TGTGCCAGCAGTTTATCGCCCCTCTATGCCTACGAGCAGTACTTC; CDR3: CASSLSPLYAYEQYF
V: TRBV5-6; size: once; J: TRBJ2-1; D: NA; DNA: TGTGCCAGCAGCTTGGCCATGAGGGGGTGGATTGGTAGCAATGAGCAGTTCTTC; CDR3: CASSLAMRGWIGSNEQFF
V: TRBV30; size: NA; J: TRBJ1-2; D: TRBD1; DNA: TGTGCCTGGAGTTCACCCACCGGGACAGGGAATGGCTACACCTTC; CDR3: CAWSSPTGTGNGYTF
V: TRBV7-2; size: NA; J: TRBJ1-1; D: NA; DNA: TGTGCCAGCAGCTTCCAGGGGAACACTGAAGCTTTCTTT; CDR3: CASSFQGNTEAFF
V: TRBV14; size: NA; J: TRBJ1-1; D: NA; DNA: TGTGCCAGCAGCACAGGGAGGAACACTGAAGCTTTCTTT; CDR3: CASSTGRNTEAFF
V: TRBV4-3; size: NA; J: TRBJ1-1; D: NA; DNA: TGCGCCAGCAGCCAAGGGGCAGGACAGAACACTGAAGCTTTCTTT; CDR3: CASSQGAGQNTEAFF
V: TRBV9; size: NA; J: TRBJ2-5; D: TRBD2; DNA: TGTGCCAGCAGCGGTGGGACTAGCAGGGCAGAGACCCAGTACTTC; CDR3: CASSGGTSRAETQYF
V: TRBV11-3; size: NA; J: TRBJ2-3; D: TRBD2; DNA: TGTGCCAGCAGCTTAGGGCGGGAGGCGGGAGATACGCAGTATTTT; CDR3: CASSLGREAGDTQYF
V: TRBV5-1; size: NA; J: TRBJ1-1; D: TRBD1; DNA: TGCGCCAGCAGCCGGACAGGGTCGACTGAAGCTTTCTTT; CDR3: CASSRTGSTEAFF
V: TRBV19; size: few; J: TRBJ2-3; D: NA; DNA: TGTGCCAGCGCCTCACAGGGTACTCCAACAGATACGCAGTATTTT; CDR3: CASASQGTPTDTQYF
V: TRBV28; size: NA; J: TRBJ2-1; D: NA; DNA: TGTGCCAGCAGCCGGCGGGACAATGAGCAGTTCTTC; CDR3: CASSRRDNEQFF
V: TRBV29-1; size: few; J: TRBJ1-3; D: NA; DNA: TGCAGCGTTGAGTCGGGGGCTGGAAACACCATATATTTT; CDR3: CSVESGAGNTIYF
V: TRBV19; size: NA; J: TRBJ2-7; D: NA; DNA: TGTGCCAGTAGTATAACCCGGGATGCGGTCGAGCAGTACTTC; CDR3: CASSITRDAVEQYF
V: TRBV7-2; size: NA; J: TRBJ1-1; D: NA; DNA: TGTGCCAGCAGCGGCCGACAGGAACGCACTGAAGCTTTCTTT; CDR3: CASSGRQERTEAFF
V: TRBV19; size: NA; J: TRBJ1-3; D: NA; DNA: TGTGCCAGTAAGACTGAGAGCTCTGGAAACACCATATATTTT; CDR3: CASKTESSGNTIYF
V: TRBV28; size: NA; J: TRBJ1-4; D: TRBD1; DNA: TGTGCCAGCAGTCCCCGTCCCGGTGCAGGGGGGCGGGAAAAACTGTTTTTT; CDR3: CASSPRPGAGGREKLFF
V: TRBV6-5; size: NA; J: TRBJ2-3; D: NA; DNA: TGTGCCAGCAGTTACTCACGCGGGGAAACAGATACGCAGTATTTT; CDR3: CASSYSRGETDTQYF
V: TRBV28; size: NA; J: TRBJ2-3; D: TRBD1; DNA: TGTGCCAGCACCGGACAGGGAGTCACAGATACGCAGTATTTT; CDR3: CASTGQGVTDTQYF
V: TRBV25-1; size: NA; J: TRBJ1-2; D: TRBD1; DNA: TGTGCCAGCAGTTTAACAGGGGAGGCCTATGGCTACACCTTC; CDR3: CASSLTGEAYGYTF
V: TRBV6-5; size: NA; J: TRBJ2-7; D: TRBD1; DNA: TGTGCCAGCAGTGAAAGGCAGGGGGTTGAGCAGTACTTC; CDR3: CASSERQGVEQYF
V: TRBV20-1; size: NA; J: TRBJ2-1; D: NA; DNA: TGCAGTGCTAGACCAAACAATGAGCAGTTCTTC; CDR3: CSARPNNEQFF
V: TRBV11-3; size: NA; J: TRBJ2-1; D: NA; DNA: TGTGCCAGCAGCCCCAGAGGGGGGTGGGGGGGCAATGACAATGAGCAGTTCTTC; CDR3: CASSPRGGWGGNDNEQFF
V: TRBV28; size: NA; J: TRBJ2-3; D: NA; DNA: TGTGCCAGCAAGGAGGGCGGCGGAGGGAGCACAGATACGCAGTATTTT; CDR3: CASKEGGGGSTDTQYF
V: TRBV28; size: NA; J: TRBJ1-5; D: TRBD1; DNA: TGTGCCAGCAGTTTAGGTGCGGGACAGACCTATCAGCCCCAGCATTTT; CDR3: CASSLGAGQTYQPQHF
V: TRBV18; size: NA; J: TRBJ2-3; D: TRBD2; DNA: TGTGCCAGCTCACCATTGAAGCGGGAGGGCCCAGATACGCAGTATTTT; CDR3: CASSPLKREGPDTQYF
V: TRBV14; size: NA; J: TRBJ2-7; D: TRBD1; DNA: TGTGCCAGCAGCCGACAGGGCTACGAGCAGTACTTC; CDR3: CASSRQGYEQYF